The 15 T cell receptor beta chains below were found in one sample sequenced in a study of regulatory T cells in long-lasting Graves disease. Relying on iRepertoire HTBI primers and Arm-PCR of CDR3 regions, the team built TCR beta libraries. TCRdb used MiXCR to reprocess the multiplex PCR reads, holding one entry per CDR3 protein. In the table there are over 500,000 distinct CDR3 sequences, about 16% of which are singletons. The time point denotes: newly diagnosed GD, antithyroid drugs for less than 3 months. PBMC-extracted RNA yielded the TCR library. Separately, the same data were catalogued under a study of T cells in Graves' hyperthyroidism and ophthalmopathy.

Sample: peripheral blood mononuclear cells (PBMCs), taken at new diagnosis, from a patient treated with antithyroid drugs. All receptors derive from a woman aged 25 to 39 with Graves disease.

The CDR3 sequence: CASSPPPTTGELFF. The CDR3 bases are TGTGCCAGCAGCCCTCCGCCCACCACCGGGGAGCTGTTTTTT. V gene TRBV3-1 combines with J gene TRBJ2-2; no definite D call. CDR3 length: 14 residues. V shed 4 bases and J shed 4 bases, with 10 bases lying between them. The germline V gene has CDR1 LGHDT and CDR2 YNNKEL (reference sequence).

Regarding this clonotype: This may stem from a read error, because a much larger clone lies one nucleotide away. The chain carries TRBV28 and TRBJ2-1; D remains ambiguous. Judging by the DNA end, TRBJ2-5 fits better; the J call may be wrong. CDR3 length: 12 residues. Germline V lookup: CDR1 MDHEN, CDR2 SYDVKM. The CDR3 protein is CVSSLGSPSQYF. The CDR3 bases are TGTGTCAGCAGTTTAGGCAGCCCTAGCCAGTACTTC.

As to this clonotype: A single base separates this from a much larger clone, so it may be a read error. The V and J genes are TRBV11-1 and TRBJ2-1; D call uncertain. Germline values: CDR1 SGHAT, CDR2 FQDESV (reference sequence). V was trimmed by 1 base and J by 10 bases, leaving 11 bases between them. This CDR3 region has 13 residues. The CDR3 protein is CASSLVRFNEQFF. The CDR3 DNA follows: TGTGCCAGCAGCTTAGTGCGGTTTAACGAGCAGTTCTTC.

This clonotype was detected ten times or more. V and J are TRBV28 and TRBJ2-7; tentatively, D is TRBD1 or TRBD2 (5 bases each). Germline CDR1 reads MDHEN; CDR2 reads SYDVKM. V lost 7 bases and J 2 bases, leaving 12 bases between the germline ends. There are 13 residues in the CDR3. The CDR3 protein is CASTPVGAYEQYF. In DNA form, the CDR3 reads TGTGCCAGCACCCCCGTGGGGGCCTACGAGCAGTACTTC.

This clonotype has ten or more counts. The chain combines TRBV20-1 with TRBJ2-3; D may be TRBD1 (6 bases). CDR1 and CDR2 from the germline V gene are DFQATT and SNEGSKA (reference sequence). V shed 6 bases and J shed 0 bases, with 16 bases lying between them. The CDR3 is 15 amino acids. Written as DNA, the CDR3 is TGCAGTGCCACCACCCTCGGACAGAGCACAGATACGCAGTATTTT. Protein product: CSATTLGQSTDTQYF.

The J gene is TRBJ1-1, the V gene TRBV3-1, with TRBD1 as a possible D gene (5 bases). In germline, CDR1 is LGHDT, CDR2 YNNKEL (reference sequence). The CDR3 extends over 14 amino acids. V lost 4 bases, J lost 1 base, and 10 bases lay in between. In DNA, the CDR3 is TGTGCCAGCAGCCGTAGAACAGGGAACACTGAAGCTTTCTTT. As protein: CASSRRTGNTEAFF.

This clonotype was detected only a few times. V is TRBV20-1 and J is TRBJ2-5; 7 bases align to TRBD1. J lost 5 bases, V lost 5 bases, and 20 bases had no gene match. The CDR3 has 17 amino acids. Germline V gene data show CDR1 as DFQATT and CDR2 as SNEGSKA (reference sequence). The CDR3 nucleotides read TGCAGTGCTGAGCCGCGACAACAGGGGATCTTGTGGGAGACCCAGTACTTC. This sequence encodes CSAEPRQQGILWETQYF.

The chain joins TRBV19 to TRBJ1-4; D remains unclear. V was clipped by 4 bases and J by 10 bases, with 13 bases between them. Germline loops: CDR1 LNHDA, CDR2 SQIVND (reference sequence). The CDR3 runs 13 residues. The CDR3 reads CASSNIGEGKLFF. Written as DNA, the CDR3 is TGTGCCAGTAGTAACATCGGAGAAGGAAAACTGTTTTTT.

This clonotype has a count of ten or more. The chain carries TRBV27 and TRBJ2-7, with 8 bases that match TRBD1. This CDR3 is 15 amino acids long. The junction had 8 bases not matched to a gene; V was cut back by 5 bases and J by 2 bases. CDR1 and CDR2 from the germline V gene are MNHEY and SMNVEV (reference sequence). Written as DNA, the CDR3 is TGTGCCAGCAGTGCCTCGTGGACAGGGCCCTACGAGCAGTACTTC. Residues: CASSASWTGPYEQYF.

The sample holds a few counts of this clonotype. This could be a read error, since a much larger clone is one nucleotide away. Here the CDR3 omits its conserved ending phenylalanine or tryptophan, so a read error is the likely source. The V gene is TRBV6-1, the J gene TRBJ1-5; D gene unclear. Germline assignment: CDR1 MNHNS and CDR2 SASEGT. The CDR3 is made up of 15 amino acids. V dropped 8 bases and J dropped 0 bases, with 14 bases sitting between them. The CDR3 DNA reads TGTGCCAGCCTAGTGATCTCGCATAGCAATCAGCCCCAGCATTCT. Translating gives CASLVISHSNQPQHS.

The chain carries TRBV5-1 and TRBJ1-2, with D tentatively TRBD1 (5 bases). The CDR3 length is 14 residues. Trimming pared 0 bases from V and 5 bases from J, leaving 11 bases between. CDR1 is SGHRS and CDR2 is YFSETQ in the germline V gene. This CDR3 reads CASSLGDGSYGYTF. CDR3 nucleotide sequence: TGCGCCAGCAGCTTGGGGGACGGTTCATATGGCTACACCTTC.

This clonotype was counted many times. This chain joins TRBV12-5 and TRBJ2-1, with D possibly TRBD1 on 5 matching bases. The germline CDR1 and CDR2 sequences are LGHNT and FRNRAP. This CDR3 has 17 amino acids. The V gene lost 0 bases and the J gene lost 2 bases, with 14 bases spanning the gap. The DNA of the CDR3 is TGTGCTAGTGGTTTGGTAGCACAGGTTGGGGCCTACAATGAGCAGTTCTTC. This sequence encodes CASGLVAQVGAYNEQFF. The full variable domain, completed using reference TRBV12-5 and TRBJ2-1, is DARVTQTPRHKVTEMGQEVTMRCQPILGHNTVFWYRQTMMQGLELLAYFRNRAPLDDSGMPKDRFSAEMPDATLATLKIQPSEPRDSAVYFCASGLVAQVGAYNEQFFGPGTRLTVL.

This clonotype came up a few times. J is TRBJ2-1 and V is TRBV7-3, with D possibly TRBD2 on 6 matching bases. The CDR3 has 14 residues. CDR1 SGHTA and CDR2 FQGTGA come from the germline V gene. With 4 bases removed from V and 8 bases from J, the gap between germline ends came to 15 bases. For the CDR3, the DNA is TGTGCCAGCAGCTCGCAACCCGGGAGCTATGAGCAGTTCTTC. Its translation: CASSSQPGSYEQFF.

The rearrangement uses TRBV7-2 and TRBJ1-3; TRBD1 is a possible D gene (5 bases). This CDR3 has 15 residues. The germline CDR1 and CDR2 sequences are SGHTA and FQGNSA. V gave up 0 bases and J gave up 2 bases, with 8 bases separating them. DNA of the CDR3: TGTGCCAGCAGCTTAGCGAGCAGGGCTGGAAACACCATATATTTT. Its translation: CASSLASRAGNTIYF. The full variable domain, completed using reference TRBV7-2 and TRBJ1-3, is GAGVSQSPSNKVTEKGKDVELRCDPISGHTALYWYRQSLGQGLEFLIYFQGNSAPDKSGLPSDRFSAERTGGSVSTLTIQRTQQEDSAVYLCASSLASRAGNTIYFGEGSWLTVV.

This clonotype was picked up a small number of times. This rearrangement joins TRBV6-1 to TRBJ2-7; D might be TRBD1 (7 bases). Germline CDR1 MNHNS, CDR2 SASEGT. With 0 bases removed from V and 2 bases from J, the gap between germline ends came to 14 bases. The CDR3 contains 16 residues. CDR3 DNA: TGTGCCAGCAGTGAAGCGCGGGAAGGGGGCCCCTACGAGCAGTACTTC. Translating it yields CASSEAREGGPYEQYF.